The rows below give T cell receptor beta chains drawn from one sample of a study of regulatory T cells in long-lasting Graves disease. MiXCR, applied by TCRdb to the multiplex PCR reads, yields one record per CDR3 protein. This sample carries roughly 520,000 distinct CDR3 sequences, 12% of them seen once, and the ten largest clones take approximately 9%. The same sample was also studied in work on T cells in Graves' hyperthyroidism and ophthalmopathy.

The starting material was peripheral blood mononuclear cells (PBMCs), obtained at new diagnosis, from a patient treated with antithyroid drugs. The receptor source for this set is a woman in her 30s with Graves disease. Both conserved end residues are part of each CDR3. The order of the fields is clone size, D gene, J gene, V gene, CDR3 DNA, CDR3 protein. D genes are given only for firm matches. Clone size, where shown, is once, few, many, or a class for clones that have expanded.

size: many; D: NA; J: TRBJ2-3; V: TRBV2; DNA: TGTGCCAGCAAGGGGCTAGGGGTTCGCACAGATACGCAGTATTTT; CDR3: CASKGLGVRTDTQYF
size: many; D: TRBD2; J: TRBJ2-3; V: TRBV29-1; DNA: TGCAGCGTTGAGAGGGAACTAGCGGGAGATACGCAGTATTTT; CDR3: CSVERELAGDTQYF
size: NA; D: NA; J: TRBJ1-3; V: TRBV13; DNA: TGTGCCAGCATAAAGGCGTACTCTGGAAACACCATATATTTT; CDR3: CASIKAYSGNTIYF
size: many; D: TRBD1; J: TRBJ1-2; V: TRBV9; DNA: TGTGCCAGCAGCGTAGGACAGGGTCCTAACTATGGCTACACCTTC; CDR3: CASSVGQGPNYGYTF
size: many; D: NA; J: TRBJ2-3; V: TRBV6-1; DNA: TGTGCCAGCAGGGATGGGGGAACAGATACGCAGTATTTT; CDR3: CASRDGGTDTQYF
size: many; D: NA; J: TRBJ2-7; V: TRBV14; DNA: TGTGCCAGCAGCCAAGGGAGCACAGGCCCTTCCTACGAGCAGTACTTC; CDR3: CASSQGSTGPSYEQYF
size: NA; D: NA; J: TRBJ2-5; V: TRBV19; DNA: TGTGCCAGTAGTACCCAAGGCAGGGGAGGAGAGACCCAGTACTTC; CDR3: CASSTQGRGGETQYF
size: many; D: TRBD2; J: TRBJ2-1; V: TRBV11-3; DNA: TGTGCCAGCAGCTTGGCCGGCGGGAGACGTTCCTACAATGAGCAGTTCTTC; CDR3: CASSLAGGRRSYNEQFF
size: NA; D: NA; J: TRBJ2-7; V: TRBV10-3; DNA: TGTGCCATCAGTGAGTCGTGGGGAGCCTACGAGCAGTACTTC; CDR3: CAISESWGAYEQYF
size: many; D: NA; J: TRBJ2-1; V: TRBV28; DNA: TGTGCCAGCAGTCTTCTCGATATGGCCAATGAGCAGTTCTTC; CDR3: CASSLLDMANEQFF
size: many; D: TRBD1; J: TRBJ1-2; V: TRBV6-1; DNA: TGTGCCAGCAGGGGACAGGGACTTTATTATGGCTACACCTTC; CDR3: CASRGQGLYYGYTF
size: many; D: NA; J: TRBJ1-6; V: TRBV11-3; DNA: TGTGCCAGCAGCTTAGATCGATCCGCCGATCCAAATTCACCCCTCCACTTT; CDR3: CASSLDRSADPNSPLHF
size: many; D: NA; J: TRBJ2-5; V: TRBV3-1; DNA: TGTGCCAGCAGCCAAGGGTGGCAAGAGACCCAGTACTTC; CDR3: CASSQGWQETQYF
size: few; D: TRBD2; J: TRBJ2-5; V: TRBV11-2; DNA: TGTGCCAGCAGTCGGGACAGAAGGACTAGCGGACTGCAAGAGACCCAGTACTTC; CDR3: CASSRDRRTSGLQETQYF
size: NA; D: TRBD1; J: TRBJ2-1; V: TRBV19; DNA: TGTGCCAGTAGTAATTGGACAGGGGGCCATGAGCAGTTCTTC; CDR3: CASSNWTGGHEQFF
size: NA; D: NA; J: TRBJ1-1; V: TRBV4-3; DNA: TGCGCCAGCAGCCAAGAGTGGGGGCGCGGTACTGAAGCTTTCTTT; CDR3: CASSQEWGRGTEAFF
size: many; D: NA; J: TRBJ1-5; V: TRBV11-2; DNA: TGTGCCAGCAGCCTACAGGGCTACAATCAGCCCCAGCATTTT; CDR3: CASSLQGYNQPQHF
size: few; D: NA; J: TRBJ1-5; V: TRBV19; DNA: TGTGCCAGTAGTATAGGGCTTTTTCCTCAGCATTTT; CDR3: CASSIGLFPQHF
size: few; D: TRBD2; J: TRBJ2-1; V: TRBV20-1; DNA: TGCAGTGCTAGAGATAAGCGGGAGTCTGTGACGAATGAGCAGTTCTTC; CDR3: CSARDKRESVTNEQFF
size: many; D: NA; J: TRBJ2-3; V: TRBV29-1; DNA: TGCAGCGTTGAAAGTGGCGGCATTAGCACAGATACGCAGTATTTT; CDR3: CSVESGGISTDTQYF
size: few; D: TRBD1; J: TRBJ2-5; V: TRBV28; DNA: TGTGCCAGCAGACCGGACAGGGGGCAATGGGAGACCCAGTACTTC; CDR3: CASRPDRGQWETQYF
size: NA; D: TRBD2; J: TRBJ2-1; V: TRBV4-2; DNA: TGTGCCAGCAGCCAATATCTTAGCGGGAGCTCCTACAATGAGCAGTTCTTC; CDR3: CASSQYLSGSSYNEQFF
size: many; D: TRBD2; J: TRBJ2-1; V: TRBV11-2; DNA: TGTGCCAGCAGCTTAGCGGGAGGAATTTACAATGAGCAGTTCTTC; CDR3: CASSLAGGIYNEQFF
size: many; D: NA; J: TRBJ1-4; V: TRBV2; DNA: TGTGCCGGCCTCCGGGGAAGGGGTGAAAAACTGTTTTTT; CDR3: CAGLRGRGEKLFF
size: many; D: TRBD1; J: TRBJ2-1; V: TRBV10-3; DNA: TGTGCCATCAGTAGCTTAAAGGCAGGGGGATACAATGAGCAGTTCTTC; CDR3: CAISSLKAGGYNEQFF
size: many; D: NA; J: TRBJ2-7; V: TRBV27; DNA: TGTGCCAGCAGTTTGCGGCAGGACTACGAGCAGTACTTC; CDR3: CASSLRQDYEQYF
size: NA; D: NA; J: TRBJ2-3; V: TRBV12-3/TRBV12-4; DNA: TGTGCCAGCAGTTTTCAGAACACAGATACGCAGTATTTT; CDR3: CASSFQNTDTQYF
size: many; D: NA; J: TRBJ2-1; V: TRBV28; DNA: TGTGCCAGCAGTTTAGGGCGGGCCCGGTGGGGTGAGCAGTTCTTC; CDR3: CASSLGRARWGEQFF
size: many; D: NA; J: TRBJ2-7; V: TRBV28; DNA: TGTGCCATTTCTCCGGGACTGACCTACGAGCAGTACTTC; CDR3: CAISPGLTYEQYF
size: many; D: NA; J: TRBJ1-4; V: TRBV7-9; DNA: TGTGCCAGCAGCCCAACGGGGGAACTGGGACTGTTTTTT; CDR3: CASSPTGELGLFF
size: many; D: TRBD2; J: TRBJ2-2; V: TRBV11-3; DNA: TGTGCCAGCAGCTTATCCAGACTAGCGAGTGTTACCGGGGAGCTGTTTTTT; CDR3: CASSLSRLASVTGELFF
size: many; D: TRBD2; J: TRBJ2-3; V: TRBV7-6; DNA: TGTGCCAGCAGCTCACTGGGACTGGGAGGGGTGGATACGCAGTATTTT; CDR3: CASSSLGLGGVDTQYF
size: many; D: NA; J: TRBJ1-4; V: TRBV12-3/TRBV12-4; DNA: TGTGCCAGCAGGGCAGGGGAAATAGGAAAACTGTTTTTT; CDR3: CASRAGEIGKLFF
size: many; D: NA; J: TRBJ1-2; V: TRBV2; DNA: TGTGCCAGCAGTGATGTTCCTTATGGCTACACCTTC; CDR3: CASSDVPYGYTF
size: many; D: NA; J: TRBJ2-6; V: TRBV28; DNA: TGTGCCAGCAGGGTCACTGGGGCCAACGTCCTGACTTTC; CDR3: CASRVTGANVLTF
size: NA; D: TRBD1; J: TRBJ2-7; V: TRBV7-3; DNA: TGTGCCAGCAGCTTATCAACAGGGGGCGGCGAGCAGTACTTC; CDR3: CASSLSTGGGEQYF
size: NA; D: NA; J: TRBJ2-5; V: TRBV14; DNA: TGTGCCAGCAGCCCGTTCCAGACGACGCAAGAGACCCAGTACTTC; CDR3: CASSPFQTTQETQYF